This paragraph covers one T cell receptor beta chain sequence. The entry originates in a study of B cell selection in AIRE deficiency. Sequencing was performed with immunoSEQ multiplex PCR; in TCRdb, only in-frame clones are kept and a portion is missing. This table holds around 18,000 clones, 93% found once. The germline CDR1 and CDR2 sequences are MDHEN and SYDVKM. V lost 8 bases to trimming and J lost 4 bases; unmatched junction nucleotides: 9. The CDR3 sequence is 15 residues long. Regulatory T cells were sorted as CD4+CD25hiCD127low/negative. This TCR was sampled from a human donor in good health. The chain combines TRBV28 with TRBJ2-5; 11 bases line up with TRBD1. Sequences were obtained from CD4+CD25+ Tregs sorted from PBMCs. CDR3 in amino acids: CASPWDRGSGETQYF. The CDR3 bases are TGTGCCAGCCCGTGGGACAGGGGGTCGGGAGAGACCCAGTACTTC.